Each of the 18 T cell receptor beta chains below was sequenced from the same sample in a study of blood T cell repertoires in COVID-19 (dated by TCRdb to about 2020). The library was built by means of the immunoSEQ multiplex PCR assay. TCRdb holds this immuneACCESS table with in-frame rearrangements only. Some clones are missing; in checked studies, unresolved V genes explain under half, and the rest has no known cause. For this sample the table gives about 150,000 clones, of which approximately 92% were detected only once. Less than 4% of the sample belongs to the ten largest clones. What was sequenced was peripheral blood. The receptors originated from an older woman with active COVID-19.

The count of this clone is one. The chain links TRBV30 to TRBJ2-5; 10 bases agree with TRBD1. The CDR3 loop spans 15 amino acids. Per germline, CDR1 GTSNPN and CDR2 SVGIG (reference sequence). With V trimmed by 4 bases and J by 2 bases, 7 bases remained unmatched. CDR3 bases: TGTGCCTGGATACCGACGGACAGGGGGCAAGAGACCCAGTACTTC. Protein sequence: CAWIPTDRGQETQYF.

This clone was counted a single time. CDR3 amino acids: CASSRRVAGHSYNEQFF. The CDR3 nucleotides are TGTGCCAGTAGTCGCAGGGTAGCGGGACACTCCTACAATGAGCAGTTCTTC. The V gene is TRBV19, the J gene TRBJ2-1, with 8 positions matching TRBD2. This CDR3 contains 17 residues. Germline CDR1 and CDR2: LNHDA and SQIVND (reference sequence). With 5 bases clipped from V and 0 bases from J, the junction kept 9 bases outside the gene matches. Full variable domain (rest looked up from reference TRBV19 and TRBJ2-1): DGGITQSPKYLFRKEGQNVTLSCEQNLNHDAMYWYRQDPGQGLRLIYYSQIVNDFQKGDIAEGYSVSREKKESFPLTVTSAQKNPTAFYLCASSRRVAGHSYNEQFFGPGTRLTVL.

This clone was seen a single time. The DNA for the CDR3 is TGCGCCAGCAGTGGACGACAGGGGACGGACACCGGGGAGCTGTTTTTT. It codes for CASSGRQGTDTGELFF. The V and J genes are TRBV23-1 and TRBJ2-2; 8 bases match TRBD1. TRBV23-1 falls under the ORF class, with uncertain function. With V trimmed by 5 bases and J by 3 bases, 8 bases remained unmatched. CDR3 size: 16 residues.

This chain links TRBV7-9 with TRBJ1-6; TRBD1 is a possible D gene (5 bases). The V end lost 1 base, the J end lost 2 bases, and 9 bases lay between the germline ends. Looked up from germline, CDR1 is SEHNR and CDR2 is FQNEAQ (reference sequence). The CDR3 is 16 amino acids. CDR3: CASSLGGGTYNSPLHF. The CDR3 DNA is TGTGCCAGCAGCTTAGGGGGCGGCACCTATAATTCACCCCTCCACTTT.

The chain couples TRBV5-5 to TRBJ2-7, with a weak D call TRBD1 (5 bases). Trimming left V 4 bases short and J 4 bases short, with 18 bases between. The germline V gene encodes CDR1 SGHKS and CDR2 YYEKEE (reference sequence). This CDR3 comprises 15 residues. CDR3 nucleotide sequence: TGTGCCAGCAGCCCGTCAGGGCAGGGCTGGTACGAGCAGTACTTC. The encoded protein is CASSPSGQGWYEQYF.

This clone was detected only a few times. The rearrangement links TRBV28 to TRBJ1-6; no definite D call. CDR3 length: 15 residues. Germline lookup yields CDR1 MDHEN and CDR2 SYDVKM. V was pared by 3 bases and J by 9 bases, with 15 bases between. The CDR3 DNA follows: TGTGCCAGCAGTTTCCTGAGTCCGGAGGGTTCACCCCTCCACTTT. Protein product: CASSFLSPEGSPLHF. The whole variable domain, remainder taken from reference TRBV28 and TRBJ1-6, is DVKVTQSSRYLVKRTGEKVFLECVQDMDHENMFWYRQDPGLGLRLIYFSYDVKMKEKGDIPEGYSVSREKKERFSLILESASTNQTSMYLCASSFLSPEGSPLHFGNGTRLTVT.

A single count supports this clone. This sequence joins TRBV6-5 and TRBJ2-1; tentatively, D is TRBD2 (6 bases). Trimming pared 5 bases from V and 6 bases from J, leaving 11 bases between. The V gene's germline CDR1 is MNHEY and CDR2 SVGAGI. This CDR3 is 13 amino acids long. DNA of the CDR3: TGTGCCAGCAGTCCCGGGACTCGCAATGAGCAGTTCTTC. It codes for CASSPGTRNEQFF.

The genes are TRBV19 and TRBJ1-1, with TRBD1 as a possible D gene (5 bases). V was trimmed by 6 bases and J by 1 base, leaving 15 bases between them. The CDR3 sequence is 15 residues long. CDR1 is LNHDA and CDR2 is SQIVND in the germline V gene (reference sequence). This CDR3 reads CASSFSVGGNTEAFF. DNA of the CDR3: TGTGCCAGTAGCTTTTCTGTCGGGGGGAACACTGAAGCTTTCTTT.

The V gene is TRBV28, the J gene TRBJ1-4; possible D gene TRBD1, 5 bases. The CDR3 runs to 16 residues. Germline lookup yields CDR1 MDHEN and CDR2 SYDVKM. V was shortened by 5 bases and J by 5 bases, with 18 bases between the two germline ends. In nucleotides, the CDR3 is TGTGCCAGCAGTCCAACGACCGGGGGTCGGAATGAAAAACTGTTTTTT. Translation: CASSPTTGGRNEKLFF.

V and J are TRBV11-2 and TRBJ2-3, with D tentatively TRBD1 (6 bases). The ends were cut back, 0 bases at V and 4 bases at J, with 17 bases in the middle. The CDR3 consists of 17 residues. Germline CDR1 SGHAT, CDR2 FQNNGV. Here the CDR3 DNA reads TGTGCCAGCAGCTTAGATACAGCTTGGGGGCTTGCAGATACGCAGTATTTT. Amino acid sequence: CASSLDTAWGLADTQYF. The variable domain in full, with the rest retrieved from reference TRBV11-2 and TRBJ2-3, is EAGVAQSPRYKIIEKRQSVAFWCNPISGHATLYWYQQILGQGPKLLIQFQNNGVVDDSQLPKDRFSAERLKGVDSTLKIQPAKLEDSAVYLCASSLDTAWGLADTQYFGPGTRLTVL.

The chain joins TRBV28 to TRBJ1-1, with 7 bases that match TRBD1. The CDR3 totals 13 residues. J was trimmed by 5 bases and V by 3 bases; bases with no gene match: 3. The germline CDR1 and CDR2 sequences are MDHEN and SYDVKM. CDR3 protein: CASSFYRGTEAFF. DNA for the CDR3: TGTGCCAGCAGTTTTTACAGGGGTACTGAAGCTTTCTTT.

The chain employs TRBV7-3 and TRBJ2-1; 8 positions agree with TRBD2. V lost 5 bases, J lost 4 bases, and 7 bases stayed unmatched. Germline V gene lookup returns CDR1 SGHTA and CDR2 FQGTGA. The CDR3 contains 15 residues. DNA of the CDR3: TGTGCCAGCAGCCTCACTAGCGGAACGTACAATGAGCAGTTCTTC. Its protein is CASSLTSGTYNEQFF.

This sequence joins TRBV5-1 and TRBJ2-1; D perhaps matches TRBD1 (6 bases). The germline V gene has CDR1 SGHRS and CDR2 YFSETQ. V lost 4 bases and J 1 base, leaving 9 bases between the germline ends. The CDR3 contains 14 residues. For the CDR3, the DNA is TGCGCCAGCAGCAACGGACAGTCCTACAATGAGCAGTTCTTC. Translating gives CASSNGQSYNEQFF.

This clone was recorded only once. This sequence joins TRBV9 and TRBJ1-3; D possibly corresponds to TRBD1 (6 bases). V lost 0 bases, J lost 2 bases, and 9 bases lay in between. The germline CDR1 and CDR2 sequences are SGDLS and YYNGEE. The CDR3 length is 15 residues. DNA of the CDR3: TGTGCCAGCAGCGTAGATTACAGGGCTGGAAACACCATATATTTT. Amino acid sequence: CASSVDYRAGNTIYF. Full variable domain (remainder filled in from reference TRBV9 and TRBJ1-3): DSGVTQTPKHLITATGQRVTLRCSPRSGDLSVYWYQQSLDQGLQFLIQYYNGEERAKGNILERFSAQQFPDLHSELNLSSLELGDSALYFCASSVDYRAGNTIYFGEGSWLTVV.

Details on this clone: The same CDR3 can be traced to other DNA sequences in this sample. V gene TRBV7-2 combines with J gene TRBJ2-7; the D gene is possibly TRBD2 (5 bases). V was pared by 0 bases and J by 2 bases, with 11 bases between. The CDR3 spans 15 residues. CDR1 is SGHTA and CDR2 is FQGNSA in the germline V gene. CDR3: CASSLASGGTYEQYF. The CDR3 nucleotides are TGTGCCAGCAGCTTAGCAAGCGGAGGTACCTACGAGCAGTACTTC.

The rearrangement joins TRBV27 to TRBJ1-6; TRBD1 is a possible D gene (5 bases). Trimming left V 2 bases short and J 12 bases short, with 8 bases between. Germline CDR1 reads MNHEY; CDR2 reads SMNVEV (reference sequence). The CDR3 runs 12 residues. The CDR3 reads CASSLNGGPLHF. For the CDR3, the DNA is TGTGCCAGCAGTTTAAACGGGGGACCCCTCCACTTT.

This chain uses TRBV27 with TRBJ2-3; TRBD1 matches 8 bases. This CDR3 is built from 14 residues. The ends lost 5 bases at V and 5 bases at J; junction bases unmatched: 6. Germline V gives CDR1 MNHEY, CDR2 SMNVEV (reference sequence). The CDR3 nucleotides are TGTGCCAGCAGTCTCCGGACAGGGATAGATACGCAGTATTTT. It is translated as CASSLRTGIDTQYF.

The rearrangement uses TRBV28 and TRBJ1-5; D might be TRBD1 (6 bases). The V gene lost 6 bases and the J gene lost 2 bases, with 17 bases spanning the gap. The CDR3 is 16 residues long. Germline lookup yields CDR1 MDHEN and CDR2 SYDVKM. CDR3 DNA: TGTGCCAGCAGCCCGCGGGGGCGCAGGGGCAATCAGCCCCAGCATTTT. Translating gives CASSPRGRRGNQPQHF.